A single T cell receptor beta chain is shown here with its context. Its target is unknown. The data originate from a study of monozygotic twins with inflammatory bowel disease. Germline assignment: CDR1 SGHAT and CDR2 FQNNGV. The CDR3 covers 19 residues. The authors made each sample's cDNA in eight separate reactions. TCRdb re-called the 5' RACE reads, yielding one record per CDR3 amino acid sequence without DNA. This sample's table reports more than 350,000 distinct CDR3 sequences. Findings of the study overall: TCRbeta diversity (inverse Simpson) was lower in IBD patients than in healthy co-twins. The existence of one strong signal or clonotype linked to IBD lacked support.

Without any T cell sorting, total RNA was isolated from whole blood. Sequenced input: blood. The sequence came from a human donor with ulcerative colitis or Crohn's disease, or a healthy co-twin of an affected twin (not recorded which). This chain joins TRBV11-2 and TRBJ2-6; TCRdb names TRBD1, which stays unverified in the absence of DNA. The CDR3 reads CASSLRSGTGGVGANVLTF.